This passage covers 18 T cell receptor beta chains from one sample sequenced in a study of lymphopenia after photon versus proton radiotherapy. Using immunoSEQ multiplex PCR, the repertoire was profiled, and TCRdb retains in-frame clones only, with some absent. The table lists about 70,000 clones, under 95% of them singletons. Sequencing was performed on peripheral blood, taken from a patient treated with photon-based radiotherapy. These receptors originate from a woman in her forties with cholangiocarcinoma.

This chain uses TRBV7-8 with TRBJ2-7; 7 bases line up with TRBD1. The CDR3 is made up of 16 amino acids. Germline CDR1 SGHVS, CDR2 FQNEAQ. Trimming at V came to 5 bases and at J to 3 bases, leaving 13 bases not matched to a gene. DNA for the CDR3: TGTGCCAGCAGCCCAGGTGAGGGGGCTTCGGTCTACGAGCAGTACTTC. Protein sequence: CASSPGEGASVYEQYF.

As concerns this clone: A junction boundary mismatches the germline segment, possibly from a read error. The chain carries TRBV9 and TRBJ1-2, with 7 bases aligning to TRBD1. Germline values: CDR1 SGDLS, CDR2 YYNGEE. CDR3 length equals 14 residues. The CDR3 region is CASSVGQGDYGYTF. The CDR3 DNA is TGTGCCAGCAGCGTAGGACAGGGCGACTACGGCTACACCTTC.

This clone was seen just once. The gene calls are TRBV6-5 and TRBJ2-3, with D possibly matching TRBD1 (5 bases). The V gene's germline CDR1 is MNHEY and CDR2 SVGAGI. There are 15 residues in the CDR3. Trimming shortened V by 4 bases and J by 2 bases, and 13 bases separated the two germline ends. The CDR3 DNA reads TGTGCCAGCAGTTGGACACTCACAACCACAGATACGCAGTATTTT. Its translation: CASSWTLTTTDTQYF.

With regard to this clone: One end of the junction does not line up with germline, which may come from a read error. CDR3 region: CASTLTVYSYNEQFF. The CDR3 bases are TGTGCCAGCACCTTAACGGTTTACTCCTACAATGAGCAGTTCTTC. The chain combines TRBV7-2 with TRBJ2-1, with unresolved D. The CDR3 runs 15 residues. Germline CDR1 is SGHTA and CDR2 is FQGNSA. Combining the CDR3 with reference TRBV7-2 and TRBJ2-1 gives the whole variable domain GAGVSQSPSNKVTEKGKDVELRCDPISGHTALYWYRQSLGQGLEFLIYFQGNSAPDKSGLPSDRFSAERTGGSVSTLTIQRTQQEDSAVYLCASTLTVYSYNEQFFGPGTRLTVL.

The CDR3 coding sequence is TGTGCCAGTAGTCAGGGCTCGGGACCCACTGAAGCTTTCTTT. The encoded protein is CASSQGSGPTEAFF. The rearrangement links TRBV19 to TRBJ1-1; weak D call: TRBD1 (5 bases). V was trimmed by 5 bases and J by 4 bases, leaving 14 bases between them. The CDR3 has 14 amino acids. The germline CDR1 and CDR2 sequences are LNHDA and SQIVND (reference sequence).

The CDR3 reads CASSVGPISYNEQFF. CDR3 nucleotides: TGTGCCAGCAGCGTAGGGCCGATTTCCTACAATGAGCAGTTCTTC. V gene TRBV9 combines with J gene TRBJ2-1; no firm D call. The germline V gene encodes CDR1 SGDLS and CDR2 YYNGEE. Trimming took off 0 bases at V and 1 base at J, with 8 bases between the two ends. The CDR3 runs 15 residues.

The rearrangement links TRBV5-1 to TRBJ2-5, with D tentatively TRBD2 (5 bases). The DNA matches TRBJ2-7 better at its end, which makes the J call doubtful. Per the germline V gene, CDR1 is SGHRS and CDR2 is YFSETQ. The length of the CDR3 is 13 residues. Here the CDR3 reads CASRDSASGEQYF. The CDR3, as DNA: TGCGCCAGCAGGGACTCGGCGTCGGGCGAGCAGTACTTC.

This clone occurred once. The V and J genes are TRBV6-6 and TRBJ1-1; a possible D gene is TRBD1 (6 bases). Germline lookup yields CDR1 MNHNY and CDR2 SVGAGI (reference sequence). Trimming pared 4 bases from V and 6 bases from J, leaving 12 bases between. The CDR3 covers 13 residues. In DNA form, the CDR3 reads TGTGCCAGCAGTTCAGGACAGCCCCCTGAAGCTTTCTTT. Its translation: CASSSGQPPEAFF.

This clone was seen more than once but under ten times. V usage is TRBV7-9 and J usage is TRBJ2-3; D is undetermined. The CDR3 contains 12 residues. V lost 3 bases and J 3 bases, leaving 4 bases between the germline ends. Germline V CDR1 and CDR2: SEHNR, FQNEAQ (reference sequence). The CDR3 DNA is TGTGCCAGCAGCTTTGGAACAGATACGCAGTATTTT. This encodes CASSFGTDTQYF.

The chain carries TRBV7-2 and TRBJ2-1, with 7 bases fitting TRBD2. CDR3 length: 15 amino acids. With 6 bases clipped from V and 0 bases from J, the junction kept 5 bases outside the gene matches. The germline gives CDR1 SGHTA, CDR2 FQGNSA. The CDR3 region has the DNA TGTGCCAGCAGTCGACTAGCCAGCTCCTACAATGAGCAGTTCTTC. Translating it yields CASSRLASSYNEQFF.

The chain recombines TRBV11-2 with TRBJ1-3; tentative D call: TRBD1 (5 bases). This CDR3 is built from 15 residues. The V gene's germline CDR1 is SGHAT and CDR2 FQNNGV. Deletions cut 0 bases from V and 5 bases from J, with 11 bases between. CDR3 sequence: CASSLDGHDRNTIYF. As DNA, the CDR3 is TGTGCCAGCAGCTTAGATGGACACGACAGAAACACCATATATTTT.

The CDR3 sequence is CASSPATATNTEAFF. CDR3 bases: TGTGCCAGCAGCCCAGCGACAGCGACGAACACTGAAGCTTTCTTT. The chain joins TRBV4-2 to TRBJ1-1, with a weak D call TRBD1 (5 bases). CDR3 length equals 15 residues. The V gene lost 4 bases and the J gene lost 1 base, with 13 bases spanning the gap. The V gene's germline CDR1 is LGHNA and CDR2 YNFKEQ.

The V and J genes are TRBV15 and TRBJ2-3; 11 bases agree with TRBD2. Trimming removed 6 bases from V and 0 bases from J; junction bases left unmatched: 2. The CDR3 is 15 amino acids. Germline CDR1 LNHNV, CDR2 YYDKDF (reference sequence). This CDR3 is CATRASGRSTDTQYF. The CDR3 DNA reads as TGTGCCACCAGAGCTAGCGGGAGGAGCACAGATACGCAGTATTTT.

As regards this clone: At the DNA level, this CDR3 is encoded by other sequences in the same sample as well. The chain couples TRBV5-1 to TRBJ2-5; 12 positions match TRBD2. CDR1 is SGHRS, CDR2 YFSETQ, per germline. The J segment lost 5 bases and the V segment lost 4 bases, leaving 3 bases of the junction unmatched. This CDR3 is built from 14 residues. The CDR3 spells CASSPGLAGETQYF. The CDR3, as DNA: TGCGCCAGCAGCCCCGGACTAGCGGGGGAGACCCAGTACTTC.

This clone appeared a single time. V is TRBV6-5 and J is TRBJ2-3; D remains unclear. The V gene lost 6 bases and the J gene lost 1 base, with 11 bases spanning the gap. Germline-derived CDR1 and CDR2 are MNHEY and SVGAGI. The CDR3 length is 14 residues. The CDR3 DNA sequence: TGTGCCAGCAGCCCAGATGGGGGCACAGATACGCAGTATTTT. Its protein product is CASSPDGGTDTQYF.

The chain has TRBV6-1 and TRBJ2-5, with D hard to call. The V gene's germline CDR1 is MNHNS and CDR2 SASEGT. CDR3 length: 15 amino acids. Trimming removed 3 bases at V and 7 bases at J, with 18 bases between. In nucleotides, the CDR3 is TGTGCCAGCAGTGACGCCAACGCCGGACCCGGGACCCAGTACTTC. This encodes CASSDANAGPGTQYF.

This sequence joins TRBV7-2 and TRBJ1-5, with 9 bases matching TRBD1. The germline V gene has CDR1 SGHTA and CDR2 FQGNSA. This CDR3 has 15 residues. The V gene end was trimmed by 1 base and the J gene end by 7 bases; junction bases not matched to a gene: 5. Written as DNA, the CDR3 is TGTGCCAGCAGCTTAGACAGGGGGCGAGACCAGCCCCAGCATTTT. Translated, it gives CASSLDRGRDQPQHF.

The chain employs TRBV7-8 and TRBJ2-7; D unresolved. The V and J ends lost 2 bases and 2 bases respectively, with 16 bases between them. The CDR3 extends over 16 amino acids. The germline V gene encodes CDR1 SGHVS and CDR2 FQNEAQ. The CDR3 sequence is CASSLNLLGGTYEQYF. The DNA for the CDR3 is TGTGCCAGCAGCTTAAACCTGCTCGGTGGGACCTACGAGCAGTACTTC. Full variable domain (rest looked up from reference TRBV7-8 and TRBJ2-7): GAGVSQSPRYKVAKRGQDVALRCDPISGHVSLFWYQQALGQGPEFLTYFQNEAQLDKSGLPSDRFFAERPEGSVSTLKIQRTQQEDSAVYLCASSLNLLGGTYEQYFGPGTRLTVT.